These 20 T cell receptor beta chains originate from one sample sequenced in a study of cytomegalovirus exposure and HLA in healthy donors. Primers: 60 Vbeta forward and 13 Jbeta reverse. Sequencing was performed with immunoSEQ multiplex PCR; in TCRdb, only in-frame clones are kept and a portion is missing. The table lists 120,000 or so clones, approximately 80% of them singletons. Sequencing input: PBMCs. Receptors originate from a man aged 25-45 years in good health and CMV-seropositive.

V and J are TRBV27 and TRBJ2-7; D possibly corresponds to TRBD2 (7 bases). Trimming removed 9 bases from V and 4 bases from J, with 19 bases in between. The CDR3 extends over 14 amino acids. Per germline, CDR1 MNHEY and CDR2 SMNVEV (reference sequence). The CDR3 reads CASHGGGSIYEQYF. As DNA, the CDR3 is TGTGCCAGTCATGGGGGGGGCTCTATATACGAGCAGTACTTC.

The gene calls are TRBV5-6 and TRBJ2-5; 9 bases map to TRBD2. Germline loops: CDR1 SGHDT, CDR2 YYEEEE. Trimming at V came to 4 bases and at J to 2 bases, leaving 9 bases not matched to a gene. There are 16 residues in the CDR3. For the CDR3, the DNA is TGTGCCAGCAGCGGGGCGGGGGGGGTTAAACAAGAGACCCAGTACTTC. It is translated as CASSGAGGVKQETQYF. The complete variable domain, with remaining parts taken from reference TRBV5-6 and TRBJ2-5, reads DAGVTQSPTHLIKTRGQQVTLRCSPKSGHDTVSWYQQALGQGPQFIFQYYEEEERQRGNFPDRFSGHQFPNYSSELNVNALLLGDSALYLCASSGAGGVKQETQYFGPGTRLLVL.

This sequence joins TRBV15 and TRBJ1-3, with a weak D call TRBD1 (5 bases). Germline values: CDR1 LNHNV, CDR2 YYDKDF (reference sequence). The CDR3 has 15 amino acids. Trimming stripped 9 bases from V and 0 bases from J, with 15 bases between. The CDR3 DNA reads TGTGCCACAAAACCGGACATTAGCTCTGGAAACACCATATATTTT. It specifies CATKPDISSGNTIYF. Looking up the rest from reference TRBV15 and TRBJ1-3 gives the full variable domain: DAMVIQNPRYQVTQFGKPVTLSCSQTLNHNVMYWYQQKSSQAPKLLFHYYDKDFNNEADTPDNFQSRRPNTSFCFLDIRSPGLGDTAMYLCATKPDISSGNTIYFGEGSWLTVV.

This chain joins TRBV28 and TRBJ1-2; tentatively, D is TRBD1 (6 bases). Germline assignment: CDR1 MDHEN and CDR2 SYDVKM. V lost 2 bases and J lost 5, with 12 bases in between. The CDR3 totals 14 residues. The CDR3 DNA reads TGTGCCAGCAGTTTAAACAGGGAGAGTTATGGCTACACCTTC. Its protein product is CASSLNRESYGYTF.

The J gene is TRBJ1-6, the V gene TRBV2, with D tentatively TRBD1 (5 bases). Deletions cut 7 bases from V and 7 bases from J, with 17 bases between. CDR3 length: 15 residues. The germline V gene has CDR1 SNHLY and CDR2 FYNNEI. The CDR3 loop reads CASTPFREGNSPLHF. The DNA for the CDR3 is TGTGCCAGCACCCCGTTTCGGGAGGGGAATTCACCCCTCCACTTT.

The V call is TRBV19, the J call TRBJ1-4, with a tentative D call TRBD1 (5 bases). The CDR3 is made up of 14 amino acids. Germline V gives CDR1 LNHDA, CDR2 SQIVND (reference sequence). With 1 base removed from V and 7 bases from J, the gap between germline ends came to 10 bases. Written as DNA, the CDR3 is TGTGCCAGTAGTATAGGGGGCTTTGGTGAAAAACTGTTTTTT. Encoded protein: CASSIGGFGEKLFF. The full variable domain, in which reference TRBV19 and TRBJ1-4 provide the parts outside the CDR3, is DGGITQSPKYLFRKEGQNVTLSCEQNLNHDAMYWYRQDPGQGLRLIYYSQIVNDFQKGDIAEGYSVSREKKESFPLTVTSAQKNPTAFYLCASSIGGFGEKLFFGSGTQLSVL.

J is TRBJ2-7 and V is TRBV29-1, with TRBD1 matching 9 bases. CDR3 length: 13 amino acids. The J segment lost 3 bases and the V segment lost 3 bases, leaving 3 bases of the junction unmatched. From germline, CDR1 is SQVTM and CDR2 ANQGSEA. CDR3: CSVDGTGLYEQYF. For the CDR3, the DNA is TGCAGCGTTGATGGGACAGGGCTCTACGAGCAGTACTTC.

This clone has a single count. V is TRBV6-5 and J is TRBJ1-6; 8 bases are a match to TRBD1. CDR1 is MNHEY and CDR2 is SVGAGI in the germline V gene. V lost 6 bases, J lost 6 bases, and 4 bases stayed unmatched. This CDR3 is 14 amino acids long. This CDR3 reads CASRNDRGNSPLHF. The CDR3 region has the DNA TGTGCCAGCAGAAATGACAGGGGTAATTCACCCCTCCACTTT.

The sample holds a few counts of this clone. The chain combines TRBV7-9 with TRBJ1-1, with 10 bases aligning to TRBD1. The germline gives CDR1 SEHNR, CDR2 FQNEAQ (reference sequence). The CDR3 runs 15 residues. The J segment lost 5 bases and the V segment lost 5 bases, leaving 8 bases of the junction unmatched. The CDR3 sequence: CASSPGTGVVTEAFF. For the CDR3, the DNA is TGTGCCAGCAGCCCTGGGACAGGGGTGGTGACTGAAGCTTTCTTT.

The chain links TRBV5-1 to TRBJ2-3, with D hard to call. In germline, CDR1 is SGHRS, CDR2 YFSETQ. Trimming removed 2 bases at V and 2 bases at J, with 3 bases between. The CDR3 loop spans 12 amino acids. The CDR3 DNA sequence: TGCGCCAGCAGCTTTAACACAGATACGCAGTATTTT. Encoded protein: CASSFNTDTQYF.

About this clone itself: Within the sample, other DNA sequences also encode this same CDR3. J is TRBJ2-5 and V is TRBV5-6; perhaps TRBD1 as D (6 bases). Trimming removed 4 bases at V and 1 base at J, with 8 bases between. Germline assignment: CDR1 SGHDT and CDR2 YYEEEE. CDR3 length equals 13 residues. CDR3 region: CASSPGVQETQYF. CDR3 DNA: TGTGCCAGCAGCCCAGGGGTCCAAGAGACCCAGTACTTC.

This chain uses TRBV2 with TRBJ1-6; D is perhaps TRBD1 (6 bases). V was pared by 3 bases and J by 1 base, with 16 bases between. From germline, CDR1 is SNHLY and CDR2 FYNNEI. This CDR3 is built from 18 residues. This CDR3 reads CASSDVQQGRSYNSPLHF. The CDR3 DNA sequence: TGTGCCAGCAGTGATGTCCAACAGGGAAGGTCCTATAATTCACCCCTCCACTTT. Variable domain in full (rest from reference TRBV2 and TRBJ1-6): EPEVTQTPSHQVTQMGQEVILRCVPISNHLYFYWYRQILGQKVEFLVSFYNNEISEKSEIFDDQFSVERPDGSNFTLKIRSTKLEDSAMYFCASSDVQQGRSYNSPLHFGNGTRLTVT.

J is TRBJ2-7 and V is TRBV10-2; maybe TRBD2 (5 bases). From germline, CDR1 is WSHSY and CDR2 SAAADI. The CDR3 runs 16 residues. V gave up 2 bases and J gave up 0 bases, with 14 bases separating them. DNA of the CDR3: TGCGCCAGCAGTGAGACCCCGGTGGGGAGCTCCTACGAGCAGTACTTC. Its translation: CASSETPVGSSYEQYF.

This sequence joins TRBV6-5 and TRBJ2-7; no definite D call. CDR3 length equals 12 residues. Germline-derived CDR1 and CDR2 are MNHEY and SVGAGI. The ends were cut back, 5 bases at V and 4 bases at J, with 9 bases in the middle. CDR3 region: CASSEPGYEQYF. The CDR3 coding sequence is TGTGCCAGCAGTGAGCCCGGTTACGAGCAGTACTTC.

V usage is TRBV19 and J usage is TRBJ2-7, with 10 bases that match TRBD1. The CDR3 covers 15 residues. The germline CDR1 and CDR2 sequences are LNHDA and SQIVND (reference sequence). V shed 9 bases and J 0 bases; nucleotides not matched to a gene: 8. The CDR3 DNA reads as TGTGCCAGCCGGGGAAGGGACAGGGGCTCCTACGAGCAGTACTTC. It translates to CASRGRDRGSYEQYF.

The chain links TRBV18 to TRBJ1-6; possible D gene TRBD1, 6 bases. Per the germline V gene, CDR1 is KGHSH and CDR2 is LQKENI. The ends were cut back, 4 bases at V and 5 bases at J, with 9 bases in the middle. The CDR3 is made up of 14 amino acids. CDR3 nucleotide sequence: TGTGCCAGCTCACGACAGGTCGATAATTCACCCCTCCACTTT. This encodes CASSRQVDNSPLHF. Full variable domain (missing parts from reference TRBV18 and TRBJ1-6): NAGVMQNPRHLVRRRGQEARLRCSPMKGHSHVYWYRQLPEEGLKFMVYLQKENIIDESGMPKERFSAEFPKEGPSILRIQQVVRGDSAAYFCASSRQVDNSPLHFGNGTRLTVT.

The chain combines TRBV30 with TRBJ2-2, with 8 nucleotides matching TRBD1. Germline-derived CDR1 and CDR2 are GTSNPN and SVGIG (reference sequence). CDR3 length equals 15 residues. The trim removed 2 bases at V and 1 base at J, leaving 3 bases unmatched. CDR3 nucleotides: TGTGCCTGGAGTCACGGGACAGGGAACACCGGGGAGCTGTTTTTT. Residues: CAWSHGTGNTGELFF.

The chain recombines TRBV7-2 with TRBJ2-7, with D unresolved. The CDR3 runs to 14 residues. Germline CDR1 and CDR2: SGHTA and FQGNSA. V was trimmed by 5 bases and J by 1 base, leaving 12 bases between them. The CDR3: CASSLASLSYEQYF. CDR3 in DNA: TGTGCCAGCAGCCTTGCGAGCCTATCCTACGAGCAGTACTTC. Complete variable domain (other parts from reference TRBV7-2 and TRBJ2-7): GAGVSQSPSNKVTEKGKDVELRCDPISGHTALYWYRQSLGQGLEFLIYFQGNSAPDKSGLPSDRFSAERTGGSVSTLTIQRTQQEDSAVYLCASSLASLSYEQYFGPGTRLTVT.

This clone turned up a few times. Its ends do not fully match the called genes, so a read error is possible. The gene calls are TRBV4-3 and TRBJ1-1; maybe TRBD1 (5 bases). Germline V CDR1 and CDR2: LGHNA, YSLEER. The CDR3 length is 13 residues. DNA of the CDR3: TGCGCCAGCAGCCAAGAAGGCCGACAGCCGCTTCTCTTT. This translates into CASSQEGRQPLLF.

Only one count was recorded for this clone. CDR3 DNA sequence: TGCGCCAGCAGCTTGGCCCCGGGACAGGGAAACGAGCAGTACTTC. This codes for CASSLAPGQGNEQYF. V usage is TRBV5-1 and J usage is TRBJ2-7, with 9 bases matching TRBD1. Trimming removed 0 bases from V and 5 bases from J; junction bases left unmatched: 6. This CDR3 comprises 15 residues. Germline-derived CDR1 and CDR2 are SGHRS and YFSETQ.